The rows below give T cell receptor beta chains drawn from one sample of a study of blood T cell repertoires in COVID-19. Using immunoSEQ multiplex PCR, the repertoire was profiled, and TCRdb retains in-frame clones only, with some absent. Here the sample spans 350,000 to 400,000 clones, around nine tenths being singletons. The sample was PBMCs or T cells enriched from blood (not recorded which). The receptor set was obtained from a woman aged 25-40 years with acute COVID-19. Each CDR3 is given with its conserved first and last residue. D genes are given only for firm matches. Expanded clones are given a class, and other clones once, few, many or no size at all.

V gene	D gene	J gene	clone size	CDR3 protein	CDR3 DNA
TRBV5-1	TRBD1	TRBJ2-7	.	CASSLVGQSSYEQYF	TGCGCCAGCAGCTTGGTGGGACAGAGCTCCTACGAGCAGTACTTC
TRBV9	.	TRBJ1-2	.	CASSPRTVNYGYTF	TGTGCCAGCAGCCCCCGGACAGTGAACTATGGCTACACCTTC
TRBV2	.	TRBJ1-2	.	CASSQGNYGYTF	TGTGCCAGCTCTCAGGGTAACTATGGCTACACCTTC
TRBV5-5	.	TRBJ1-6	once	CASSSHPGGRSYNSPLHF	TGTGCCAGCAGTTCACACCCGGGGGGTAGGTCTTATAATTCACCCCTCCACTTT
TRBV5-6	TRBD1	TRBJ1-1	.	CASSLFRGEYNTEAFF	TGTGCCAGCAGCTTGTTCAGGGGGGAGTATAACACTGAAGCTTTCTTT
TRBV25-1	TRBD1	TRBJ2-7	once	CASSESWQGAYEQYF	TGTGCCAGCAGTGAATCATGGCAGGGGGCCTACGAGCAGTACTTC
TRBV7-9	TRBD2	TRBJ2-1	.	CASSHDGLAENNEQFF	TGTGCCAGCAGCCACGACGGACTAGCTGAAAACAATGAGCAGTTCTTC
TRBV7-3	TRBD1	TRBJ2-1	.	CASTRWTGSSSYNEQFF	TGTGCCAGCACCCGCTGGACAGGGTCGAGCTCCTACAATGAGCAGTTCTTC
TRBV5-4	TRBD2	TRBJ2-1	.	CASSSGLAGPSYNEQFF	TGTGCCAGCAGCTCGGGACTAGCGGGGCCCTCCTACAATGAGCAGTTCTTC
TRBV7-9	.	TRBJ1-2	.	CASSPGGSYGYTF	TGTGCCAGCAGCCCCGGGGGGAGCTATGGCTACACCTTC
TRBV13	.	TRBJ1-6	.	CASSRRDAALGSPLHF	TGTGCCAGCAGCCGGAGGGACGCTGCTTTGGGGTCACCCCTCCACTTT
TRBV11-3	.	TRBJ2-1	.	CASQPGPGSEQFF	TGTGCCAGCCAACCAGGACCGGGGAGTGAGCAGTTCTTC
TRBV6-4	.	TRBJ1-6	.	CASSDSRYSYNSPLHF	TGTGCCAGCAGTGACAGCCGGTACTCCTATAATTCACCCCTCCACTTT
TRBV12-3/TRBV12-4	.	TRBJ1-2	few	CASSLGQSYGYTF	TGTGCCAGCAGTTTAGGACAGAGCTATGGCTACACCTTC
TRBV3-1/TRBV3-2	TRBD2	TRBJ2-2	.	CASSRGTTLAGRRPTGELFF	TGTGCCAGCAGCCGAGGGACGACTCTAGCGGGACGACGTCCCACCGGGGAGCTGTTTTTT
TRBV30	.	TRBJ1-5	.	CAWSIVGGNQPQHF	TGTGCCTGGAGTATCGTGGGGGGGAATCAGCCCCAGCATTTT
TRBV5-8	.	TRBJ2-7	.	CASSLRHTYEQYF	TGTGCCAGCAGCTTGAGACACACCTACGAGCAGTACTTC
TRBV30	.	TRBJ2-1	.	CAWSIIHNEQFF	TGTGCCTGGAGTATCATCCACAATGAGCAGTTCTTC
TRBV5-1	TRBD2	TRBJ2-5	.	CASSLFSLAGAGETQYF	TGCGCCAGCAGCTTGTTTTCCCTAGCGGGGGCCGGGGAGACCCAGTACTTC
TRBV19	TRBD1	TRBJ2-1	once	CASSITGQGAHEQFF	TGTGCCAGTAGTATAACGGGACAGGGGGCCCATGAGCAGTTCTTC
TRBV7-9	.	TRBJ2-7	.	CASSFQGAVYEQYF	TGTGCCAGCAGCTTTCAAGGGGCAGTCTACGAGCAGTACTTC
TRBV27	.	TRBJ1-2	.	CASSFSGEHYGYTF	TGTGCCAGCAGTTTTTCGGGGGAGCACTATGGCTACACCTTC
TRBV2	.	TRBJ1-2	.	CASSDDNNYGYTF	TGTGCCAGCAGTGACGACAATAACTATGGCTACACCTTC